The TCR beta chain under discussion was sequenced for a study of siplizumab effects on memory and regulatory T cells. Study-wide findings and caveats: The naive T cell population seemed more diverse than memory cells and seemed a major contributor to the alloresponse. A minor fraction of alloreactive clones, and no more, mapped to unstimulated subsets.

About this clone itself: Its antigen is not identified.

Sequencing was performed with immunoSEQ multiplex PCR; in TCRdb, only in-frame clones are kept and a portion is missing. The repertoire has about 120,000 clones, roughly 92% of them found once; the top ten carry 1% to 1.5%. The ends lost 5 bases at V and 8 bases at J; junction bases unmatched: 11. The CDR3 consists of 14 residues. In germline, CDR1 is MNHEY, CDR2 SMNVEV (reference sequence). The J gene is TRBJ1-2, the V gene TRBV27; TRBD1 aligns across 7 bases. The sample comprised CD4+ T cells sorted from blood. This sequence was found in a human donor in good health. The CDR3 loop reads CASSPNRGIEGYTF. CDR3 in DNA: TGTGCCAGCAGTCCGAACAGGGGTATAGAAGGCTACACCTTC.